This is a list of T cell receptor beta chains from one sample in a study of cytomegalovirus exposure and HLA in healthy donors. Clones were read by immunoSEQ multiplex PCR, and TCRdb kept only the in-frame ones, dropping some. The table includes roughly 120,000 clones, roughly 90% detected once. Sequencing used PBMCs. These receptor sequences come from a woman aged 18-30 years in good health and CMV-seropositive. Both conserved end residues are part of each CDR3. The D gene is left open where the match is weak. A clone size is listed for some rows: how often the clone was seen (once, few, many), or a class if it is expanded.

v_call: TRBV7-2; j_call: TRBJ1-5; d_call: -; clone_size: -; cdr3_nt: TGTGCCAGCAGCTTGAGCCCCGAACAGCCCCAGCATTTT; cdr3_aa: CASSLSPEQPQHF
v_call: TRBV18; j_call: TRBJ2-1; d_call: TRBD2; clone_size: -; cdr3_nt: TGTGCCAGCTCACCAACGGAGGGACTAGCGACCGACAATGAGCAGTTCTTC; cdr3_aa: CASSPTEGLATDNEQFF
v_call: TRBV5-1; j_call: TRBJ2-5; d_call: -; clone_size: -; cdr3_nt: TGCGCCAGCAGCTTAACCGCAGGGGTTTCGGAGGAGACCCAGTACTTC; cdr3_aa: CASSLTAGVSEETQYF
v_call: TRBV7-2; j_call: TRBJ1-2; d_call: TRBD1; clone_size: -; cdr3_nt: TGTGCCAGCAGCCCCCTAGGGACAGACATGGGCTATGGCTACACCTTC; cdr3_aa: CASSPLGTDMGYGYTF
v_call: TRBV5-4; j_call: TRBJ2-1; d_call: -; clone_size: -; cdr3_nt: TGTGCCAGCAGCTTAGAAAACACGGGTGAGCAGTTCTTC; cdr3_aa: CASSLENTGEQFF
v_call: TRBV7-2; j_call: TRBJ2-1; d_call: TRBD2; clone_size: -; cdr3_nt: TGTGCCAGCAGCTTCGTTCCTAGCGGGGATAGCTCCTACAATGAGCAGTTCTTC; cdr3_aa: CASSFVPSGDSSYNEQFF
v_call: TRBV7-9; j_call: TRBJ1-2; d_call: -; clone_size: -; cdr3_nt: TGTGCCAGCAGCTATTCGAAGACAGGTGGCTACACCTTC; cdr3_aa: CASSYSKTGGYTF
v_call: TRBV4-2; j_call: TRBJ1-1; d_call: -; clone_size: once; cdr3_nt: TGTGCCAGCACCTCGGGGAGGTTCACTGAAGCTTTCTTT; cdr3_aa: CASTSGRFTEAFF
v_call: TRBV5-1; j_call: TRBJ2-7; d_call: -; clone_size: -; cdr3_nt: TGCGCCAGCAGCTTGGGAGTAGCTAACTACGAGCAGTACTTC; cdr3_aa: CASSLGVANYEQYF
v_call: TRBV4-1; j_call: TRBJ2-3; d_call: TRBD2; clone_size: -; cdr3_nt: TGCGCCAGCAGCCAAATCGGGGGGGCAGATACGCAGTATTTT; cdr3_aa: CASSQIGGADTQYF
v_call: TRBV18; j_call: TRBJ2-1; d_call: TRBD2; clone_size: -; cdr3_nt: TGTGCCAGCTCGCCCAGGACTAGTCCGAACAATGAGCAGTTCTTC; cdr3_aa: CASSPRTSPNNEQFF
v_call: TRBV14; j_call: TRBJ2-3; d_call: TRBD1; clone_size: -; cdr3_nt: TGTGCCAGCAGCCACGGGACAGCTAGCACAGATACGCAGTATTTT; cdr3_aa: CASSHGTASTDTQYF
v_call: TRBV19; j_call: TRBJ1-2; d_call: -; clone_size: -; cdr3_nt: TGTGCCAGTAGTATCGCGGGGGGCGCGGGCTACACCTTC; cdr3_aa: CASSIAGGAGYTF
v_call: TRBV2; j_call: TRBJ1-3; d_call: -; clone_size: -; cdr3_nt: TGTGCCAGCACTCCAACCGCCAGACAGGTCCCTGGGAACACCATATATTTT; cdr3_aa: CASTPTARQVPGNTIYF
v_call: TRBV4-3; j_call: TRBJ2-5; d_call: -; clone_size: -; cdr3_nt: TGCGCCAGCAGCCAAGATCTTCTAGTATCAGAGACCCAGTACTTC; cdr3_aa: CASSQDLLVSETQYF
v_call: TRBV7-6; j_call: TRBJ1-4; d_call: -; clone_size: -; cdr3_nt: TGTGCCAGCAGCTTAACCCCAGGGGTGACTAATGAAAAACTGTTTTTT; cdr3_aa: CASSLTPGVTNEKLFF
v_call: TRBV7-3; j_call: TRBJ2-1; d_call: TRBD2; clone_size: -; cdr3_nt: TGTGCCAGCAGCGCTACTAGCGGGAGATCGGGGGAGCAGTTCTTC; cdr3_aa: CASSATSGRSGEQFF
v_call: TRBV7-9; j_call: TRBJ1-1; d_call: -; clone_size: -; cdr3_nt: TGTGCCAGCAGCCCCAGGGGTTTTGGGACTGAAGCTTTCTTT; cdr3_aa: CASSPRGFGTEAFF
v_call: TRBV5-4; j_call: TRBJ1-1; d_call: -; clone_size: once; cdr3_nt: TGTGCCAGCAGCTTGTCCAGGGACACTGAAGCTTTCTTT; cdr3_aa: CASSLSRDTEAFF
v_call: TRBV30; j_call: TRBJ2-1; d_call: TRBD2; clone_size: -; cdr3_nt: TGTGCCTGGAGCATAGCGGGGCAGCAGTTCTTC; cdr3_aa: CAWSIAGQQFF
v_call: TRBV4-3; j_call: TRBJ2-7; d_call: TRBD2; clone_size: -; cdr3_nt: TGCGCCAGCAGCCAGGGCTGGACTAGCGGGCGAGATTACGAGCAGTACTTC; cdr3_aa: CASSQGWTSGRDYEQYF
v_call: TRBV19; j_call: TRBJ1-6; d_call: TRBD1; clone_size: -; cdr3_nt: TGTGCCAGTAGTCTCCGGGACAGGGATAATTCACCCCTCCACTTT; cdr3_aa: CASSLRDRDNSPLHF
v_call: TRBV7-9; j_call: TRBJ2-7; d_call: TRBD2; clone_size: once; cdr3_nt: TGTGCCAGCAGCTCGGGAGGTGGGGAGCAGTACTTC; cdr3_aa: CASSSGGGEQYF
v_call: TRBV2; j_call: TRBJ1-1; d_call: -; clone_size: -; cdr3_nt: TGTGCCAGCAGCGTACAGGGTCAGAACACTGAAGCTTTCTTT; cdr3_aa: CASSVQGQNTEAFF
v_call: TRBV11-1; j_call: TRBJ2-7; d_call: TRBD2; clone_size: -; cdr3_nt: TGTGCCAGCAGCTTAGGTGTTAGCGGGAACGAGCAGTACTTC; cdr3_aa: CASSLGVSGNEQYF
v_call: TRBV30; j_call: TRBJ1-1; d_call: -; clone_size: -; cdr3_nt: TGTGCCTGGACACAGGGTAGGAACACTGAAGCTTTCTTT; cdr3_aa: CAWTQGRNTEAFF
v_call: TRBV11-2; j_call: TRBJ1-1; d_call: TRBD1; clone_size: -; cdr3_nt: TGTGCCAGCAGCTTAGACCGACAGGGACTGGCTTTCTTT; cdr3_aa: CASSLDRQGLAFF
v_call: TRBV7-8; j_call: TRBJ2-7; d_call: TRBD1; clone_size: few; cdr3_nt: TGTGCCACTCGACAGGGCCCGACCTCCTACGAGCAGTACTTC; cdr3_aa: CATRQGPTSYEQYF
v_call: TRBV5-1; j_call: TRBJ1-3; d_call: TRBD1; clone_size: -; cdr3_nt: TGCGCCAGCAGCCCACAGTCGGCAGGGGGTATGAACACCATATATTTT; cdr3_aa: CASSPQSAGGMNTIYF